This record concerns one T cell receptor beta chain sequence. Germline CDR1 is SGHDT and CDR2 is YYEEEE. The junction had 5 bases not matched to a gene; V was cut back by 4 bases and J by 1 base. The CDR3 totals 15 residues. The sample is drawn from a study of blood T cell repertoires in COVID-19. Whole-study context: There were acute and convalescent COVID-19 samples, and they came from the United States, Italy and Spain. The analysed material was cDNA or gDNA that came from T cells, B-cell-depleted T cells, or PBMCs.

The assay was immunoSEQ multiplex PCR, and TCRdb's table has in-frame clones only and misses some. The sample holds hundreds of thousands of clones, around four fifths seen once. The sequenced sample consisted of peripheral blood. This chain links TRBV5-6 with TRBJ2-5; TRBD2 agrees at 9 bases. The TCR originated in a young man with active or convalescent COVID-19. As DNA, the CDR3 is TGTGCCAGCAGCCACCCGCGGGGGGGCCAAGAGACCCAGTACTTC. Translating it yields CASSHPRGGQETQYF.